The 21 T cell receptor beta chains presented below share a single source sample, sequenced in a study of blood T cell repertoires in COVID-19. Clones were read by immunoSEQ multiplex PCR, and TCRdb kept only the in-frame ones, dropping some. The table has 250,000 to 400,000 clones, 90% seen once. Input material: PBMCs or T cells enriched from blood (not recorded which). The receptors originated from a man aged 60 to 75 who had recovered from COVID-19.

V is TRBV7-2 and J is TRBJ1-4; 9 nucleotides line up with TRBD1. This CDR3 has 14 amino acids. The V segment lost 6 bases and the J segment 6 bases; nucleotides outside the gene matches: 5. Looked up from germline, CDR1 is SGHTA and CDR2 is FQGNSA. The CDR3 loop is CASRVDRGDEKLFF. CDR3 DNA: TGTGCCAGCAGGGTAGACAGGGGGGATGAAAAACTGTTTTTT.

The gene calls are TRBV7-8 and TRBJ1-1; no clear D. The CDR3 consists of 14 residues. CDR1 is SGHVS, CDR2 FQNEAQ, per germline. Trimming took 0 bases from V and 1 from J, leaving 6 bases between them. CDR3 nucleotide sequence: TGTGCCAGCAGCTTAGCATGGAGGAACACTGAAGCTTTCTTT. It codes for CASSLAWRNTEAFF.

J is TRBJ2-3 and V is TRBV3-1 (or the pseudogene TRBV3-2), with 9 bases lining up with TRBD2. This CDR3 comprises 18 residues. Germline V gene lookup returns CDR1 LGHDT and CDR2 YNNKEL (reference sequence). After removal of 2 bases from V and 6 bases from J, the junction contained 15 bases not matched to a gene. CDR3 DNA sequence: TGTGCCAGCAGCCAAAGTTTATTGGCGGGGGGGCCAGGTGATACGCAGTATTTT. Its protein is CASSQSLLAGGPGDTQYF.

This clone was detected once. The V call is TRBV27, the J call TRBJ2-3; TRBD2 aligns across 14 bases. Germline-derived CDR1 and CDR2 are MNHEY and SMNVEV (reference sequence). CDR3 length: 16 residues. V trimming: 5 bases; J trimming: 6 bases; junction bases outside the gene matches: 7. The CDR3 sequence: CASSPGTSGSRDTQYF. For the CDR3, the DNA is TGTGCCAGCAGTCCCGGGACTAGCGGGAGCCGGGATACGCAGTATTTT.

This clone occurred once. The chain recombines TRBV6-1 with TRBJ2-7; possible D gene TRBD1, 6 bases. Germline V gene lookup returns CDR1 MNHNS and CDR2 SASEGT. V was pared by 2 bases and J by 3 bases, with 14 bases between. This CDR3 contains 15 residues. The CDR3 reads CASSEYTGSRYEQYF. DNA for the CDR3: TGTGCCAGCAGTGAATATACAGGGTCTCGCTACGAGCAGTACTTC.

The V call is TRBV15, the J call TRBJ2-1; 10 nucleotides line up with TRBD2. This CDR3 has 15 residues. The trim removed 4 bases at V and 0 bases at J, leaving 0 bases unmatched. The germline V gene has CDR1 LNHNV and CDR2 YYDKDF (reference sequence). CDR3 loop: CATSTSGSSYNEQFF. The CDR3 DNA follows: TGTGCCACCAGCACTAGCGGGAGCTCCTACAATGAGCAGTTCTTC.

The CDR3 nucleotides read TGTGCCAGCAGGCCCATATCAGGGAATTCACCCCTCCACTTT. This translates into CASRPISGNSPLHF. The V and J genes are TRBV3-1 (or the pseudogene TRBV3-2) and TRBJ1-6; D possibly corresponds to TRBD1 (5 bases). CDR3 length: 14 residues. V lost 6 bases to trimming and J lost 7 bases, with 13 bases between them. In germline, CDR1 is LGHDT, CDR2 YNNKEL (reference sequence).

The chain joins TRBV28 to TRBJ2-7; the D is unclear. The ends were cut back, 2 bases at V and 2 bases at J, with 7 bases in the middle. The CDR3 sequence is 13 residues long. Germline CDR1 reads MDHEN; CDR2 reads SYDVKM. As DNA, the CDR3 is TGTGCCAGCAGTTTACCACAAGCCTACGAGCAGTACTTC. As protein: CASSLPQAYEQYF. Complete variable domain (other parts from reference TRBV28 and TRBJ2-7): DVKVTQSSRYLVKRTGEKVFLECVQDMDHENMFWYRQDPGLGLRLIYFSYDVKMKEKGDIPEGYSVSREKKERFSLILESASTNQTSMYLCASSLPQAYEQYFGPGTRLTVT.

The J gene is TRBJ1-2, the V gene TRBV5-1; the D gene is possibly TRBD1 (5 bases). The CDR3 contains 15 residues. Between the trimmed V and J ends, which lost 0 bases and 2 bases, there was a span of 11 bases. Germline V lookup: CDR1 SGHRS, CDR2 YFSETQ. The CDR3 protein is CASSLGSGGNYGYTF. The DNA of the CDR3 is TGCGCCAGCAGCTTGGGCTCCGGGGGGAACTATGGCTACACCTTC.

The chain couples TRBV5-5 to TRBJ1-1; possibly TRBD1 for D (5 bases). CDR1 and CDR2 (germline): SGHKS, YYEKEE (reference sequence). This CDR3 is 13 amino acids long. With 1 base removed from V and 11 bases from J, the gap between germline ends came to 15 bases. The CDR3 loop reads CASSLRDGGSAFF. The CDR3 DNA follows: TGTGCCAGCAGCTTGCGGGACGGGGGTTCGGCTTTCTTT.

The chain links TRBV6-6 to TRBJ2-1; TRBD2 matches at 14 bases. In germline, CDR1 is MNHNY, CDR2 SVGAGI (reference sequence). V trimming: 5 bases; J trimming: 6 bases; junction bases outside the gene matches: 12. CDR3 length equals 18 residues. CDR3 DNA: TGTGCCAGCAGTCCCGGACTAGCGGGGGGCGGTGGGGGCAATGAGCAGTTCTTC. Translated, it gives CASSPGLAGGGGGNEQFF.

The V gene is TRBV2, the J gene TRBJ2-1, with 13 positions matching TRBD2. The trim removed 7 bases at V and 4 bases at J, leaving 10 bases unmatched. CDR1 is SNHLY, CDR2 FYNNEI, per germline. This CDR3 spans 17 amino acids. In DNA, the CDR3 is TGTGCCAGCACTCGACTGGGACTAGCGGGGTTATACAATGAGCAGTTCTTC. This codes for CASTRLGLAGLYNEQFF.

This clone has just one count. The chain is built from TRBV6-2 or TRBV6-3 and TRBJ1-2, with no clear D. The CDR3 is 14 residues long. The V end lost 5 bases, the J end lost 3 bases, and 13 bases lay between the germline ends. Germline V lookup: CDR1 MNHEY, CDR2 SVGEGT. Written as DNA, the CDR3 is TGTGCCAGCAGTGGTATGACCAGCGACTATGGCTACACCTTC. Residues: CASSGMTSDYGYTF.

This rearrangement joins TRBV19 to TRBJ2-4; the match to TRBD1 covers 7 bases. The V segment lost 2 bases and the J segment 0 bases; nucleotides outside the gene matches: 7. Germline CDR1 LNHDA, CDR2 SQIVND (reference sequence). The CDR3 is 17 residues long. CDR3 DNA sequence: TGTGCCAGTAGTATACTTAAGGGGGCGTTAGCCAAAAACATTCAGTACTTC. As protein: CASSILKGALAKNIQYF.

The chain couples TRBV6-5 to TRBJ1-2; D is perhaps TRBD1 (6 bases). Germline-derived CDR1 and CDR2 are MNHEY and SVGAGI. V was pared by 6 bases and J by 4 bases, with 18 bases between. CDR3 length equals 15 residues. The DNA for the CDR3 is TGTGCCAGCAGCCTAATGGACAGACCTAGCTATGGCTACACCTTC. Translation gives CASSLMDRPSYGYTF.

J is TRBJ1-1 and V is TRBV27; possible D gene TRBD1, 6 bases. V was cut by 3 bases and J by 6 bases, with 32 bases left in between. Per germline, CDR1 MNHEY and CDR2 SMNVEV (reference sequence). The CDR3 consists of 20 residues. CDR3 coding DNA: TGTGCCAGCAGTTTTTCAATGGGATGGATGGGGGGGGGCGGGGCTTCTGAAGCTTTCTTT. It yields the protein CASSFSMGWMGGGGASEAFF.

The chain couples TRBV4-2 to TRBJ2-1; TRBD1 might be the D (6 bases). Trimming shortened V by 0 bases and J by 4 bases, and 13 bases separated the two germline ends. The CDR3 runs 16 residues. Germline CDR1 reads LGHNA; CDR2 reads YNFKEQ. CDR3 nucleotides: TGTGCCAGCAGCCAAGATAGGACAGCGAAGTACAATGAGCAGTTCTTC. Its protein is CASSQDRTAKYNEQFF.

The chain employs TRBV29-1 and TRBJ1-3, with 7 bases identical to TRBD1. The germline V gene has CDR1 SQVTM and CDR2 ANQGSEA. This CDR3 has 13 amino acids. Trimming took 7 bases from V and 9 from J; bases not matched to a gene: 12. CDR3 in DNA: TGCAGCGCCAGGGACGCTCAGGGGGGCACCATATATTTT. It translates to CSARDAQGGTIYF.

This sequence joins TRBV29-1 and TRBJ2-7; TRBD1 might be the D (5 bases). Deletions cut 4 bases from V and 5 bases from J, with 12 bases between. CDR3 size: 12 residues. Germline loops: CDR1 SQVTM, CDR2 ANQGSEA. Here the CDR3 DNA reads TGCAGCGTTGGTTATCAGGGCAACGAGCAGTACTTC. Translation: CSVGYQGNEQYF.

This clone came up once. V and J are TRBV28 and TRBJ2-7; 8 bases line up with TRBD2. V gave up 3 bases and J gave up 4 bases; unmatched junction bases: 5. Germline V CDR1 and CDR2: MDHEN, SYDVKM. This CDR3 contains 14 residues. CDR3 sequence: CASSFYGLAYEQYF. The CDR3 coding sequence is TGTGCCAGCAGTTTTTATGGACTAGCTTACGAGCAGTACTTC.

This sequence joins TRBV30 and TRBJ1-6; no reliable D call. The CDR3 extends over 11 amino acids. Trimming removed 0 bases at V and 10 bases at J, with 4 bases between. Germline CDR1 reads GTSNPN; CDR2 reads SVGIG (reference sequence). Here the CDR3 DNA reads TGTGCCTGGAGTGTCCTCTCACCCCTCCACTTT. It encodes CAWSVLSPLHF.